The T cell receptor beta chain under discussion was sequenced for a study of tumor-infiltrating lymphocytes in glioblastoma multiforme. The study, taken as a whole, reports: Just one glioblastoma patient contributed to the TCR-mutation comparison. T cells were not sorted into functional subsets.

This clonotype was recorded once. The antigen is undetermined. A read error may account for a junction end that differs from germline. CDR3 length equals 16 residues. Germline values: CDR1 SGHAT, CDR2 FQNNGV. TCRB libraries came from RNA via three nested multiplex PCR rounds. Unique molecular identifiers were not described for the libraries. Each CDR3 protein gets one entry after TCRdb re-called the multiplex PCR reads with MiXCR. The data hold 25,000 to 35,000 distinct CDR3 sequences, with 50% to 75% observed a single time. The J gene is TRBJ1-3, the V gene TRBV11-2, with D unclear. The sequenced sample was brain tumor tissue. The origin of this receptor is a male donor with glioblastoma. CDR3 residues: CVSSLVGSYSGDTIYF. The CDR3 DNA sequence: TGTGTCAGCAGCTTAGTAGGCTCCTACTCTGGAGACACCATATATTTT.